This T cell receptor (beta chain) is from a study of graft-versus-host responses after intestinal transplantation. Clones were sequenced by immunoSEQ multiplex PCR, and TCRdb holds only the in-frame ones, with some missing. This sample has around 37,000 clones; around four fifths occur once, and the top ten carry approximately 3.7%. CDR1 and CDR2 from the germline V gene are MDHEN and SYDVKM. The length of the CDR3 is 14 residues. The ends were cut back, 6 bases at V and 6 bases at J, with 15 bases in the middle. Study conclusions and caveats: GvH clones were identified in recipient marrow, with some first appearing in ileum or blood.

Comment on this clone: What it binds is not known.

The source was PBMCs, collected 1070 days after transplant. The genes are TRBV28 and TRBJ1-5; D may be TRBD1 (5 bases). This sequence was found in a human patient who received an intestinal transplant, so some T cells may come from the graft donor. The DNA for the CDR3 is TGTGCCAGCAGGATCCAGGGAGTTCGTCAGCCCCAGCATTTT. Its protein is CASRIQGVRQPQHF.